The 28 T cell receptor beta chains below come from one sample, sequenced in a study of kidney transplant recipient with SARS-CoV-2 infection. TCRdb re-called the reads through MiXCR, storing one row per CDR3 protein. The sample has about 250,000 distinct CDR3 sequences, 29% seen once. The material was a blood sample, obtained at baseline and between days 110 and 120 from a kidney transplant recipient. These receptors were taken from a male patient between 25 and 39 years old who had COVID-19 and was a kidney transplant recipient. Some T cells may possibly be graft donor cells.

Comments on this clonotype: This may be a read error, as it is one base from a much larger clone. In this CDR3 the conserved last residue, phenylalanine or tryptophan, is missing, so a read error is likely. The chain recombines TRBV16 with TRBJ1-2, with D possibly matching TRBD1 (6 bases). The CDR3 runs 17 residues. The germline gives CDR1 KGHSY, CDR2 FQNENV. Deletions cut 4 bases from V and 4 bases from J, with 22 bases between. CDR3 sequence reads: CASSPSGVVRKTYGYTL. For the CDR3, the DNA is TGTGCCAGCAGCCCCTCAGGGGTCGTTAGAAAGACCTATGGCTACACCCTC.

This clonotype was observed at least ten times. The chain links TRBV25-1 to TRBJ2-2; D might be TRBD1 (5 bases). Germline CDR1 reads MGHDK; CDR2 reads SYGVNS. The ends were cut back, 1 base at V and 0 bases at J, with 6 bases in the middle. The CDR3 totals 15 residues. CDR3 loop: CASSEFRANTGELFF. CDR3 sequence (DNA): TGTGCCAGCAGTGAATTCAGGGCGAACACCGGGGAGCTGTTTTTT.

The table lists this clonotype with many counts. The chain uses TRBV28 and TRBJ2-7; D gene uncertain. V was trimmed by 5 bases and J by 1 base, leaving 15 bases between them. Germline CDR1 and CDR2: MDHEN and SYDVKM. This CDR3 spans 15 amino acids. The CDR3 here is CASSRGRAASYEQYF. CDR3 nucleotide sequence: TGTGCCAGCAGTCGAGGACGGGCGGCGTCCTACGAGCAGTACTTC.

Concerning this clonotype: One base separates it from a far larger clone, so it is likely a read error. The V gene is TRBV20-1, the J gene TRBJ2-5; D possibly matches TRBD1 or TRBD2 (5 bases each). Gene TRBJ2-1 matches the end of the DNA better, so the J call may be wrong. The CDR3 has 15 residues. Germline loops: CDR1 DFQATT, CDR2 SNEGSKA (reference sequence). This CDR3 is CSAGRDGGAFDEQFF. For the CDR3, the DNA is TGCAGTGCTGGACGAGATGGGGGAGCATTCGATGAGCAGTTCTTC.

A note on this clonotype: One base away lies a much larger clone, so this may be a sequencing read error. The V and J genes are TRBV4-1 and TRBJ2-5; D not certain. This CDR3 region has 14 residues. Per the germline V gene, CDR1 is MGHRA and CDR2 is YSYEKL. The CDR3 sequence is CASSQDRSMGEQCF. The CDR3 DNA reads as TGCGCCAGCAGCCAAGATCGCAGTATGGGCGAGCAGTGCTTC.

Many counts were recorded for this clonotype. No DNA is shown, since the ends of the CDR3 on it are uncertain; the CDR3 is the one TCRdb lists. This chain connects TRBV7-5 to TRBJ1-2. TRBV7-5 has pseudogene status. Termini included, the CDR3 measures 19 amino acids. CDR3: CISVPEENLEVGKTYGYTF.

This clonotype was seen many times. The rearrangement joins TRBV16 to TRBJ1-2, with D unresolved. The CDR3 loop spans 17 amino acids. Trimming cost V 5 bases and J 4 bases, with 23 bases left between them. Germline assignment: CDR1 KGHSY and CDR2 FQNENV. CDR3 sequence (DNA): TGTGCCAGCAGCTGCAATTTGGTCGTTAGAAAGACCTATGGCTACACCTTC. Translating gives CASSCNLVVRKTYGYTF.

In this sample, this clonotype turned up once. This could be a read error, since a much larger clone is one nucleotide away. The chain carries TRBV12-3 or TRBV12-4 and TRBJ2-1, with 8 bases fitting TRBD2. After removal of 5 bases from V and 0 bases from J, the junction contained 6 bases not matched to a gene. The length of the CDR3 is 16 residues. The CDR3 is CASSPGGANSYNEQFF. The DNA of the CDR3 is TGTGCCAGCAGTCCGGGGGGGGCCAACTCCTACAATGAGCAGTTCTTC.

On this clonotype itself: Just one base apart from a much larger clone, this may be a read error. Without the conserved terminal phenylalanine or tryptophan, this CDR3 likely stems from a read error. The J gene is TRBJ2-7, the V gene TRBV28; 7 bases agree with TRBD2. From germline, CDR1 is MDHEN and CDR2 SYDVKM. V was clipped by 8 bases and J by 0 bases; unmatched bases: 13. This CDR3 has 16 amino acids. This CDR3 reads CASFGVGGGPSYEQYL. DNA for the CDR3: TGTGCCAGCTTCGGCGTCGGGGGAGGGCCCTCCTACGAGCAGTACCTC.

A remark on this clonotype: This may come from a read error, since a much larger clone is one base off. In nucleotides, the CDR3 is TGTGCCACCAGTAACCGGGACAGGGACATCTATGGCTACACCTTC. Encoded protein: CATSNRDRDIYGYTF. This chain uses TRBV24-1 with TRBJ1-2; TRBD1 agrees at 9 bases. V lost 6 bases to trimming and J lost 4 bases; unmatched junction nucleotides: 8. The CDR3 is 15 residues long. Germline CDR1 reads KGHDR; CDR2 reads SFDVKD.

Of note for this clonotype: This clone may be a read error of a much larger clone one base away. This rearrangement joins TRBV20-1 to TRBJ1-2, with unresolved D. This CDR3 contains 12 residues. Germline V gene lookup returns CDR1 DFQATT and CDR2 SNEGSKA (reference sequence). V was shortened by 3 bases and J by 12 bases, with 17 bases between the two germline ends. CDR3 sequence reads: CSASNLTRGHTF. As DNA, the CDR3 is TGCAGTGCTAGTAATCTAACCCGAGGCCACACCTTC.

In this sample, this clonotype turned up many times. V usage is TRBV10-3 and J usage is TRBJ1-1, with a tentative D call TRBD1 (6 bases). V dropped 7 bases and J dropped 4 bases, with 13 bases sitting between them. Germline CDR1 and CDR2: ENHRY and SYGVKD. The CDR3 loop spans 13 amino acids. CDR3 sequence: CAITEDRSTEAFF. CDR3 sequence (DNA): TGTGCCATCACCGAAGACAGGAGCACTGAAGCTTTCTTT.

In its sample, this clonotype was seen many times. V usage is TRBV6-5 and J usage is TRBJ1-1; D gene unclear. The CDR3 is made up of 15 amino acids. V lost 5 bases and J lost 1, with 14 bases in between. The germline CDR1 and CDR2 sequences are MNHEY and SVGAGI. CDR3 in DNA: TGTGCCAGCAGTCCGGTTTCGGTCTCGAACACTGAAGCTTTCTTT. Amino acid sequence: CASSPVSVSNTEAFF.

V is TRBV5-1 and J is TRBJ2-5; D gene ambiguous. Germline values: CDR1 SGHRS, CDR2 YFSETQ. This CDR3 has 16 amino acids. V was shortened by 0 bases and J by 1 base, with 13 bases between the two germline ends. This CDR3 is CASSLGGSTAQETQYF. Here the CDR3 DNA reads TGCGCCAGCAGCTTGGGCGGCTCAACAGCCCAAGAGACCCAGTACTTC.

This clonotype has at least ten counts. This rearrangement joins TRBV7-2 to TRBJ2-3; a possible D gene is TRBD2 (6 bases). V dropped 2 bases and J dropped 3 bases, with 12 bases sitting between them. CDR1 and CDR2 (germline): SGHTA, FQGNSA. CDR3 length: 15 residues. CDR3 nucleotide sequence: TGTGCCAGCAGCTTATCGGGGGTTCAAACAGATACGCAGTATTTT. It specifies CASSLSGVQTDTQYF.

Comments on this clonotype: Since a much larger clone is just one base distant, this may be a read error. Likely a read error: the CDR3 ends without its conserved phenylalanine or tryptophan. This sequence joins TRBV28 and TRBJ1-2; 7 bases agree with TRBD1. This CDR3 region has 13 residues. Germline V gives CDR1 MDHEN, CDR2 SYDVKM. J lost 7 bases, V lost 5 bases, and 7 bases had no gene match. CDR3 amino acids: CASSQTGIGGYTL. As DNA, the CDR3 is TGTGCCAGCAGTCAGACAGGGATCGGTGGCTACACCCTC.

Many counts were recorded for this clonotype. This sequence joins TRBV2 and TRBJ2-7, with TRBD1 matching 9 bases. V dropped 6 bases and J dropped 7; count of bases not matched to a gene: 13. In germline, CDR1 is SNHLY, CDR2 FYNNEI. CDR3 length equals 15 residues. The CDR3 DNA follows: TGTGCCAGCAGGTCACAGGGGGCGCGAGTTGGGGAGCAGTACTTC. Its protein product is CASRSQGARVGEQYF.

There are a few counts of this clonotype. The CDR3 region has the DNA TGTGCCAGCAGCTTAGGCCCTTCTACTAGCGGGAGGGCAGATACGCAGTATTTT. It is translated as CASSLGPSTSGRADTQYF. The gene calls are TRBV11-2 and TRBJ2-3, with 13 bases matching TRBD2. Trimming at V came to 1 base and at J to 4 bases, leaving 8 bases not matched to a gene. The CDR3 length is 18 residues. Germline V gene sequence: CDR1 SGHAT, CDR2 FQNNGV.

About this clonotype itself: Possible read error: a much larger clone is one base away. In nucleotides, the CDR3 is TGTGCCAGCAGTTTATCCGTCCTTAACGCCGGGGAGCTGTTTTTT. Translating gives CASSLSVLNAGELFF. V is TRBV27 and J is TRBJ2-2; D is undetermined. The V end was cut by 0 bases, the J end by 6 bases, with 11 bases between. Germline V lookup: CDR1 MNHEY, CDR2 SMNVEV (reference sequence). The CDR3 sequence is 15 residues long.

This clonotype was observed many times. The chain combines TRBV7-9 with TRBJ2-5; the D gene is possibly TRBD1 (5 bases). Trimming shortened V by 2 bases and J by 4 bases, and 11 bases separated the two germline ends. The germline V gene encodes CDR1 SEHNR and CDR2 FQNEAQ (reference sequence). The CDR3 runs to 14 residues. The CDR3 is CASSLRQGGETQYF. CDR3 in DNA: TGTGCCAGCAGCTTACGTCAGGGTGGAGAGACCCAGTACTTC.

This clonotype occurred once. This may arise from a read error, as a much more abundant clone is one base away. The chain couples TRBV9 to TRBJ1-2; maybe TRBD1 (5 bases). From germline, CDR1 is SGDLS and CDR2 YYNGEE. This CDR3 comprises 14 residues. CDR3 amino acids: CAGSGHGGAYGYTF. DNA for the CDR3: TGTGCCGGCAGCGGCCACGGAGGGGCCTATGGCTACACCTTC.

On this clonotype: With a much larger clone just one base away, this may be a read error. As the CDR3 is not closed by the conserved phenylalanine or tryptophan, this likely results from a read error. J is TRBJ2-4 and V is TRBV14; 13 nucleotides agree with TRBD2. The germline CDR1 and CDR2 sequences are SGHDN and FVKESK. The CDR3 covers 15 residues. V gave up 1 base and J gave up 13 bases; unmatched junction bases: 7. The CDR3: CASSQGLAGGGEQYL. CDR3 DNA sequence: TGTGCCAGCAGCCAAGGACTAGCGGGAGGAGGGGAGCAGTACTTA.

This clonotype was counted many times. This rearrangement joins TRBV6-5 to TRBJ1-3; D possibly corresponds to TRBD1 (6 bases). Germline V lookup: CDR1 MNHEY, CDR2 SVGAGI. V shed 5 bases and J shed 4 bases, with 12 bases lying between them. The CDR3 extends over 14 amino acids. The CDR3 region has the DNA TGTGCCAGCAGTGTTGCAGGGGTCGGAAACACCATATATTTT. Amino acids: CASSVAGVGNTIYF.

Points on this clonotype: It may be a read error: a sequence one base away is much more abundant. The chain has TRBV6-6 and TRBJ1-3; no clear D gene. Between the trimmed V and J ends, which lost 2 bases and 0 bases, there was a span of 11 bases. The CDR3 consists of 16 residues. Germline V gene data show CDR1 as MNHNY and CDR2 as SVGAGI (reference sequence). The chain's CDR3 is CASSYPQISSGNTIYF. The CDR3 DNA sequence: TGTGCCAGCAGTTACCCCCAGATAAGCTCTGGAAACACCATATATTTT.

Comments on this clonotype: One base away lies a much larger clone, so this may be a sequencing read error. The chain links TRBV6-6 to TRBJ2-7, with D perhaps TRBD2 (5 bases). Germline values: CDR1 MNHNY, CDR2 SVGAGI (reference sequence). Trimming pared 4 bases from V and 2 bases from J, leaving 15 bases between. The CDR3 is 15 residues long. CDR3 protein: CASSSRSVSAYEQYF. The CDR3 nucleotides are TGTGCCAGCAGTTCCCGTAGCGTGTCAGCCTACGAGCAGTACTTC.

Points on this clonotype: A read error is possible here, since a much larger clone lies one base away. The CDR3 is CATSPLTDEQFF. CDR3 DNA: TGTGCCACCAGCCCACTAACTGATGAGCAGTTCTTC. J is TRBJ2-1 and V is TRBV10-3; D gene ambiguous. The V gene lost 10 bases and the J gene lost 8 bases, with 15 bases spanning the gap. The CDR3 is 12 residues long. Germline-derived CDR1 and CDR2 are ENHRY and SYGVKD.

This clonotype came up many times. The V call is TRBV5-8, the J call TRBJ2-1, with D maybe TRBD2 (6 bases). The CDR3 has 16 amino acids. V shed 4 bases and J shed 2 bases, with 16 bases lying between them. Germline V lookup: CDR1 SGHTS, CDR2 YDEGEE. The CDR3 sequence: CASSRRVAEPYNEQFF. The CDR3 DNA follows: TGTGCCAGCAGCCGACGGGTAGCGGAACCCTACAATGAGCAGTTCTTC. The variable domain in full, completed from reference TRBV5-8 and TRBJ2-1, reads EAGVTQSPTHLIKTRGQQATLRCSPISGHTSVYWYQQALGLGLQFLLWYDEGEERNRGNFPPRFSGRQFPNYSSELNVNALELEDSALYLCASSRRVAEPYNEQFFGPGTRLTVL.

This clonotype was recorded many times. The chain joins TRBV6-6 to TRBJ1-2; the D is unclear. There are 17 residues in the CDR3. Between the trimmed V and J ends, which lost 4 bases and 4 bases, there was a span of 22 bases. Looked up from germline, CDR1 is MNHNY and CDR2 is SVGAGI (reference sequence). The chain's CDR3 is CASSSHVGGRKTYGYTF. In DNA form, the CDR3 reads TGTGCCAGCAGTTCTCATGTAGGTGGGAGAAAGACCTATGGCTACACCTTC.